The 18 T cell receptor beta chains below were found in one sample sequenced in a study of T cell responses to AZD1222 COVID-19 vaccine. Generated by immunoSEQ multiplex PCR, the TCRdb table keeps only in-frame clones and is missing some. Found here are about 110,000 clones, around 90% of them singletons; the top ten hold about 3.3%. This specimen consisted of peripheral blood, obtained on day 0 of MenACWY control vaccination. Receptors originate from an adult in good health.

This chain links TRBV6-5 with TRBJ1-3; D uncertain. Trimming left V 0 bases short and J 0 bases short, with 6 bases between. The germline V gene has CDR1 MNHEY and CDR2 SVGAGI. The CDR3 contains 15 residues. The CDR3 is CASSYSGNSGNTIYF. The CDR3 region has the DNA TGTGCCAGCAGTTACTCAGGGAACTCTGGAAACACCATATATTTT.

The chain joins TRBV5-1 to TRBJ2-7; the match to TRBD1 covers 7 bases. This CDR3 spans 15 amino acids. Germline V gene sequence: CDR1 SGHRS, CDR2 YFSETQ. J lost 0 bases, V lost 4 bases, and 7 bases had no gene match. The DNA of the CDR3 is TGCGCCAGCAGCCCGGTCCCAGGGGGCTCCTACGAGCAGTACTTC. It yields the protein CASSPVPGGSYEQYF.

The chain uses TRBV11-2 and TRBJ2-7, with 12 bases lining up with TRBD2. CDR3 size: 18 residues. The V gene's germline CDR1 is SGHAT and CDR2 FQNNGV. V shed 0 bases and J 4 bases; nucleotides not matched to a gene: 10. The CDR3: CASSLEGLAGGIFYEQYF. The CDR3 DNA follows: TGTGCCAGCAGCTTAGAAGGTCTAGCGGGGGGGATTTTTTACGAGCAGTACTTC.

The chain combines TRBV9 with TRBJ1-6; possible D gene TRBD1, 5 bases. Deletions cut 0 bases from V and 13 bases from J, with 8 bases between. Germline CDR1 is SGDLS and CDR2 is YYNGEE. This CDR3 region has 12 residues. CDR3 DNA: TGTGCCAGCAGCGTAGTGGGGGGGCCCCTCCACTTT. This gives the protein CASSVVGGPLHF.

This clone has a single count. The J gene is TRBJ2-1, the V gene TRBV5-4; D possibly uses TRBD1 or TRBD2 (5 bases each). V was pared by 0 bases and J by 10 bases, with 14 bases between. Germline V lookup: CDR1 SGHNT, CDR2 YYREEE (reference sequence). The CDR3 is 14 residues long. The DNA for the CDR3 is TGTGCCAGCAGCTTGGGGGGGTCGCTCGGGGAGCAGTTCTTC. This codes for CASSLGGSLGEQFF.

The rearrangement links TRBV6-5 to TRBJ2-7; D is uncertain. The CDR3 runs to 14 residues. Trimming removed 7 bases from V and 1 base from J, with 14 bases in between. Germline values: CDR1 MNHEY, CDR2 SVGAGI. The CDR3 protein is CASNTAELSYEQYF. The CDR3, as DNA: TGTGCCAGCAATACGGCAGAGCTTTCCTACGAGCAGTACTTC.

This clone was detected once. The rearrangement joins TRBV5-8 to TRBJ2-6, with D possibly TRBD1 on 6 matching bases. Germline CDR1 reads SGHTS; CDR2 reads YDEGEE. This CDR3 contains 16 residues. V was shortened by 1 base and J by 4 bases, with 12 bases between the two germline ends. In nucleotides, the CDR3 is TGTGCCAGCAGCTTGCTTACAGGGACCGGGGCCAACGTCCTGACTTTC. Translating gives CASSLLTGTGANVLTF.

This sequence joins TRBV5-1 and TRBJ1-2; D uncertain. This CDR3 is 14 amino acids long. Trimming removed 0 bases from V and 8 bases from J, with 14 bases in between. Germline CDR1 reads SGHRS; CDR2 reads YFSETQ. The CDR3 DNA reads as TGCGCCAGCAGCTTGGTAGGGCCAACTCGGGGCTACACCTTC. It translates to CASSLVGPTRGYTF.

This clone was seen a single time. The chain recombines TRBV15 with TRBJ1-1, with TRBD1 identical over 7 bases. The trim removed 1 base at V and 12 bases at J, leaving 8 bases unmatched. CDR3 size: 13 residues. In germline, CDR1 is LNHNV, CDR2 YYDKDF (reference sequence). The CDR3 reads CATSRAGGTVTFF. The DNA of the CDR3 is TGTGCCACCAGCAGAGCCGGAGGGACAGTAACTTTCTTT. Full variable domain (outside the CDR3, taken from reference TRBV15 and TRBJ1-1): DAMVIQNPRYQVTQFGKPVTLSCSQTLNHNVMYWYQQKSSQAPKLLFHYYDKDFNNEADTPDNFQSRRPNTSFCFLDIRSPGLGDTAMYLCATSRAGGTVTFFGQGTRLTVV.

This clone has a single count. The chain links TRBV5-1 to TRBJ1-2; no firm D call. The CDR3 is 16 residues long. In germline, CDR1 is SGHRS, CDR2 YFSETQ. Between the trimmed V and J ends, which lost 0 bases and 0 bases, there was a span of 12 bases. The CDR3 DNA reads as TGCGCCAGCAGCTTGGCGGTAGGGAAGGCTAACTATGGCTACACCTTC. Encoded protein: CASSLAVGKANYGYTF.

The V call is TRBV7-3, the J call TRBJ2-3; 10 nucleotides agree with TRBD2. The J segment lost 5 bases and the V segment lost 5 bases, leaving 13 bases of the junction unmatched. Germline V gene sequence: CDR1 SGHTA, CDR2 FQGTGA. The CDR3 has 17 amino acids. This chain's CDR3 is CASSPGGSSGGVDTQYF. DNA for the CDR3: TGTGCCAGCAGCCCCGGAGGATCTAGCGGGGGTGTAGATACGCAGTATTTT.

CDR3 residues: CASILPDFGPHVADTQYF. The CDR3 nucleotides are TGTGCCAGCATCCTCCCTGACTTCGGGCCACATGTCGCAGATACGCAGTATTTT. This chain joins TRBV7-9 and TRBJ2-3, with no clear D. The CDR3 runs 18 residues. Germline CDR1 reads SEHNR; CDR2 reads FQNEAQ (reference sequence). V dropped 7 bases and J dropped 4 bases, with 27 bases sitting between them.

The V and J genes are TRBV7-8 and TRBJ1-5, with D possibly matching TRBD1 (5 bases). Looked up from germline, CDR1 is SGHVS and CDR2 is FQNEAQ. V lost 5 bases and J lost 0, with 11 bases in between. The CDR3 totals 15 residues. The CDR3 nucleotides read TGTGCCAGCAGCCCTTTCGGGGGTAGCAATCAGCCCCAGCATTTT. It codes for CASSPFGGSNQPQHF.

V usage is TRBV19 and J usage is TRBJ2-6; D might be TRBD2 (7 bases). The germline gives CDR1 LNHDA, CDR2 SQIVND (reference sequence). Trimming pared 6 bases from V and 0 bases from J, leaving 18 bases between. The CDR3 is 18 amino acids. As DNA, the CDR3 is TGTGCCAGTAGACTGGGGGGGCAGTACAGCTCTGGGGCCAACGTCCTGACTTTC. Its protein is CASRLGGQYSSGANVLTF.

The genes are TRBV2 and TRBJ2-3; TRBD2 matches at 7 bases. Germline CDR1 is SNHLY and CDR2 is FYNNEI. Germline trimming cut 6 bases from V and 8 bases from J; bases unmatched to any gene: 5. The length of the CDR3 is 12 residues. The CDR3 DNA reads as TGTGCCAGCAGCGGGGGGAAGGGTACGCAGTATTTT. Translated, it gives CASSGGKGTQYF.

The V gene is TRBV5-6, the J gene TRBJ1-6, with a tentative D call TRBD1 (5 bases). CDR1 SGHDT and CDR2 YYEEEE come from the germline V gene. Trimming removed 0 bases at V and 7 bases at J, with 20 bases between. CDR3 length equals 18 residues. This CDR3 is CASSLGGRGAGRNSPLHF. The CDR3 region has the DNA TGTGCCAGCAGCTTGGGGGGCCGGGGAGCGGGCCGAAATTCACCCCTCCACTTT.

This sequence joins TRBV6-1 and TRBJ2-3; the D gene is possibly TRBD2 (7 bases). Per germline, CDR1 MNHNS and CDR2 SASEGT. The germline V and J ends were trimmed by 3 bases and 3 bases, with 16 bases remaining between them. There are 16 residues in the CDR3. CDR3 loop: CASSDWQGGGTDTQYF. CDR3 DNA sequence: TGTGCCAGCAGTGATTGGCAGGGAGGGGGAACAGATACGCAGTATTTT.

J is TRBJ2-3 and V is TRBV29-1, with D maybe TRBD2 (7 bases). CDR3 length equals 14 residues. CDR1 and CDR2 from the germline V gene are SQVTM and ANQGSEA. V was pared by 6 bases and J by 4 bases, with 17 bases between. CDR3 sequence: CSVGGADLSDTQYF. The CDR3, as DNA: TGCAGCGTGGGGGGGGCGGACCTCTCAGATACGCAGTATTTT.